This TCR beta chain was documented in a study of blood T cell repertoires in COVID-19. Study-wide background: Material from acute and convalescent COVID-19 was sourced from the United States, Italy and Spain. Sources were T cells, B-cell-depleted T cells, or PBMCs; the material itself was cDNA or gDNA.

Per the original data handling: Estimation of nucleated cell counts was performed using reference gene primer amplification. Sequencing used immunoSEQ multiplex PCR; TCRdb keeps in-frame clones, though not all of them. That table gives V, J and clone size, and the DNA gave D and trimming. The sample carries tens of thousands of clones, roughly 76% recorded once. Germline CDR1 LNHDA, CDR2 SQIVND (reference sequence). V shed 9 bases and J 4 bases; nucleotides not matched to a gene: 5. The CDR3 extends over 13 amino acids. This rearrangement joins TRBV19 to TRBJ1-3; the match to TRBD1 covers 8 bases. Sequencing was performed on peripheral blood. The receptor was derived from a woman aged 80 or over with active or convalescent COVID-19. The CDR3 region is CASRGPGGNTIYF. For the CDR3, the DNA is TGTGCCAGCAGGGGGCCAGGAGGAAACACCATATATTTT.